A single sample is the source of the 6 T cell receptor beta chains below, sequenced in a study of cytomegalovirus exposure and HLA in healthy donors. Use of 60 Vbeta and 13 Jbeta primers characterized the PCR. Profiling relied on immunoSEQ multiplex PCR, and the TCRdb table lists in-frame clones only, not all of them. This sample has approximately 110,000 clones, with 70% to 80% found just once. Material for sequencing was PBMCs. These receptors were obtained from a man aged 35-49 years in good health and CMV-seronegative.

The CDR3 spells CASSPTAGYTEAFF. CDR3 nucleotides: TGTGCCAGCTCACCAACGGCCGGGTATACTGAAGCTTTCTTT. The rearrangement joins TRBV18 to TRBJ1-1; no clear D gene. The CDR3 length is 14 residues. The germline V gene has CDR1 KGHSH and CDR2 LQKENI. V lost 2 bases, J lost 5 bases, and 12 bases lay in between.

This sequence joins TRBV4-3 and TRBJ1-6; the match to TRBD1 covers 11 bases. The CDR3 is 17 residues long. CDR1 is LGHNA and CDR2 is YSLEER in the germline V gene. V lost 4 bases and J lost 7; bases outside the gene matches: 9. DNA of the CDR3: TGCGCCAGCAGCCGATGGACAGGGGGCGTTTTGAATTCACCCCTCCACTTT. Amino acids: CASSRWTGGVLNSPLHF.

DNA of the CDR3: TGCGCCAGCAGCTTGGACGGGGTTGGCAATCAGCCCCAGCATTTT. Its translation: CASSLDGVGNQPQHF. This chain links TRBV5-1 with TRBJ1-5; D ambiguous. The CDR3 contains 15 residues. Germline V lookup: CDR1 SGHRS, CDR2 YFSETQ. Trimming removed 0 bases from V and 2 bases from J, with 9 bases in between.

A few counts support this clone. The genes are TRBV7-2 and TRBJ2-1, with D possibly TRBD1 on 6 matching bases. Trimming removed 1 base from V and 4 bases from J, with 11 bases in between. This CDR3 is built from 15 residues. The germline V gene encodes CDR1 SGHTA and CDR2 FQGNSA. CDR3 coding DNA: TGTGCCAGCAGCTTAGACAGGGATCCGTACAATGAGCAGTTCTTC. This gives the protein CASSLDRDPYNEQFF.

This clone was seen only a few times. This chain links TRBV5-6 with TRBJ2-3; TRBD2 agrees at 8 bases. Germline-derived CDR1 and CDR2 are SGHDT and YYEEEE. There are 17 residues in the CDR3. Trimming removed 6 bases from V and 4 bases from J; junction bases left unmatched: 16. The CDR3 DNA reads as TGTGCCAGCACCCTTTCCTTTAGCGGGACCCGATCAGATACGCAGTATTTT. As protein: CASTLSFSGTRSDTQYF. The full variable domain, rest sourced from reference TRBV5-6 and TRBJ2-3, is DAGVTQSPTHLIKTRGQQVTLRCSPKSGHDTVSWYQQALGQGPQFIFQYYEEEERQRGNFPDRFSGHQFPNYSSELNVNALLLGDSALYLCASTLSFSGTRSDTQYFGPGTRLTVL.

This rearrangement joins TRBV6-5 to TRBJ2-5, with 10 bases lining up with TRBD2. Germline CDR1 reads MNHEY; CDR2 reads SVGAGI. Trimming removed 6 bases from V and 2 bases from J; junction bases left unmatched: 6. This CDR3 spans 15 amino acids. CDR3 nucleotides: TGTGCCAGCAGCCCTAGCGGGGGAGAACAAGAGACCCAGTACTTC. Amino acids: CASSPSGGEQETQYF.